Listed below are T cell receptor beta chains from one sample, sequenced in a study of technical replicates of blood from a handful of donors. This table comes from immunoSEQ multiplex PCR, and its TCRdb copy is limited to in-frame clones, with some not included. The repertoire has 65,000 to 90,000 clones, under 95% of them found once; the top ten carry 0.25% to 0.35%. Sequenced sample: T cells isolated from PBMCs. Receptors originate from a human donor in good health. Both conserved end residues are part of each CDR3.

J gene	V gene	CDR3 protein
TRBJ1-3	TRBV7-8	CASSFQGFPSSGNTIYF
TRBJ2-3	TRBV5-1	CASSSGLDLDTQYF
TRBJ2-2	TRBV7-9	CASSFFMNTGELFF
TRBJ2-5	TRBV5-6	CASSLFVPIQETQYF
TRBJ2-3	TRBV9	CASSVAPLAGGLDTQYF
TRBJ2-2	TRBV5-1	CASSLVSGGTGELFF
TRBJ2-1	TRBV7-3	CASSLYRDSYNEQFF
TRBJ1-2	TRBV19	CASSIGRGTGPTTLGYTF
TRBJ2-5	TRBV27	CASSLSGGGRGETQYF
TRBJ1-6	TRBV6-5	CASTAWSSYNSPLHF
TRBJ2-5	TRBV19	CASSARTSGQETQYF
TRBJ2-3	TRBV5-1	CASSLRTSEDTQYF
TRBJ1-3	TRBV30	CAWSGTGGNTIYF
TRBJ2-3	TRBV21-1	CASSTVVAEHSTDTQYF
TRBJ2-7	TRBV11-2	CASSSADRIHEQYF
TRBJ2-5	TRBV11-2	CASSLLGSGSVETQYF
TRBJ1-2	TRBV9	CASSADRGGNYGYTF
TRBJ2-3	TRBV28	CASSEQELGTDTQYF
TRBJ1-3	TRBV6-5	CASSYAAGDSGNTIYF
TRBJ1-4	TRBV4-1	CASSGKGEGNEKLFF
TRBJ2-6	TRBV30	CAWSVPPGQGARGANVLTF
TRBJ2-7	TRBV5-6	CASRAGTGGEQYF
TRBJ1-1	TRBV30	CAWSPRQGWTEAFF
TRBJ1-2	TRBV7-2	CATGYSNYGYTF
TRBJ1-3	TRBV28	CASSLWGPDGNTIYF
TRBJ2-2	TRBV4-1	CASSQGRGLSNTGELFF
TRBJ2-1	TRBV29-1	CSRRGSGANEQFF
TRBJ2-5	TRBV25-1	CASCSVGLSLQETQYF
TRBJ1-1	TRBV10-1	CASSPSLGGGGEAFF
TRBJ2-1	TRBV5-6	CASSLYYNEQFF
TRBJ2-7	TRBV7-9	CASKTSGSGEQYF
TRBJ2-2	TRBV11-3	CASSSLGASRLAGGSGELFF
TRBJ1-5	TRBV6-6	CASSPKGYSNQPQHF
TRBJ1-5	TRBV28	CASRRPAGGSQPQHF
TRBJ2-2	TRBV29-1	CSVLSGQHNTGELFF